This TCR beta chain was profiled in a study of HIV-infected children after antiretroviral therapy interruption. Study at large: Recorded EBV and CMV exposure existed for most children.

CDR3 length: 11 amino acids. From germline, CDR1 is MDHEN and CDR2 SYDVKM. The V gene lost 5 bases and the J gene lost 6 bases, with 5 bases spanning the gap. The TCR library was built from RNA with a 3' RACE protocol and unique molecular identifiers. TCRdb called the 3' RACE reads again in MiXCR, with one record for every CDR3 protein. The sample shows about 46,000 distinct CDR3 sequences, around 4.5% of them seen only once. As for treatment: PENTA 11 planned treatment interruption arm or continuous ART arm. From thawed PBMCs, naive CD4+ CD45RA+ CD45RO- T cells were sorted. This clonotype showed up just a few times.

The source was CD45RA+ CD4+ T cells from PBMCs, pooled from several time points, collected from a donor given antiretroviral therapy, either interrupted or continuous. Subset denoted: naive CD4+ CD45RA+ CD45RO- T cells. V usage is TRBV28 and J usage is TRBJ2-1; no definite D call. The clonotype originates from a pool of human donors with HIV. In nucleotides, the CDR3 is TGTGCCAGCAGTGCCATCAATGAGCAGTTCTTC. It yields the protein CASSAINEQFF. Filled out from reference TRBV28 and TRBJ2-1, the complete variable domain reads DVKVTQSSRYLVKRTGEKVFLECVQDMDHENMFWYRQDPGLGLRLIYFSYDVKMKEKGDIPEGYSVSREKKERFSLILESASTNQTSMYLCASSAINEQFFGPGTRLTVL.